This T cell receptor beta chain was retrieved from a study of human T cells and chemical hapten exposure. TCRdb called the RACE reads again in MiXCR, with one record for every CDR3 protein. The table records about 130,000 distinct CDR3 sequences, about 9% of them present only once. CDR1 and CDR2 (germline): SGDLS, YYNGEE. The CDR3 consists of 14 residues. V was clipped by 0 bases and J by 4 bases, with 11 bases between them. Time point: healthy volunteer bleed at 2 weeks. Unfractionated whole blood was the source from which total RNA was extracted. Turning to this clonotype: Its antigen is not identified.

Whole-study results and caveats: The number of TCRs above 1 in 1000 frequency did not change after DPC sensitization.

The source of this sequence is a male donor in good health. Some clones in this sample may be carry-over from other donors' samples. The specimen was whole blood. The chain recombines TRBV9 with TRBJ2-7, with unresolved D. The DNA for the CDR3 is TGTGCCAGCAGCGTAGCTACGGATGGATACGAGCAGTACTTC. Translated: CASSVATDGYEQYF.